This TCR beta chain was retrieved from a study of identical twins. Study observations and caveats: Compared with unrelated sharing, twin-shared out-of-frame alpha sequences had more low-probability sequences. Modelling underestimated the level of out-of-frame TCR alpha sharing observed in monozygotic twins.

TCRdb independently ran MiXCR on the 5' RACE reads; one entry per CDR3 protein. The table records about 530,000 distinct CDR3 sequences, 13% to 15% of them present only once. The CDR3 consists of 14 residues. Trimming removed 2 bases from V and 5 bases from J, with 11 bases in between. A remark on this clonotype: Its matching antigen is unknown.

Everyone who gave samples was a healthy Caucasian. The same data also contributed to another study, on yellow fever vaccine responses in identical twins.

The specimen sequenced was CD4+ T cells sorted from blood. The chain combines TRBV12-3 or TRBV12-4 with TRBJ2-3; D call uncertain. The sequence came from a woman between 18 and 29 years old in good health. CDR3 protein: CASSLSTELDTQYF. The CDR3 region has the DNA TGTGCCAGCAGTTTAAGCACAGAGTTAGATACGCAGTATTTT.